This is a list of T cell receptor beta chains from one sample in a study of OX40 agonist ivuxolimab in advanced cancers. Only in-frame clones appear in the TCRdb table, and some are missing; sequencing was by immunoSEQ multiplex PCR. The repertoire holds tens of thousands of clones, with roughly nine tenths as singletons. The sequencing used CD4+ or CD8+ T cells sorted from blood, collected in a trial of the OX40 agonist ivuxolimab. Every receptor here comes from an adult with an advanced solid tumor such as melanoma, head and neck, liver or kidney cancer. Both conserved end residues are part of each CDR3. Each record gives: V gene, J gene, D gene, clone size, CDR3 DNA, CDR3 protein. A D gene is named only where the DNA matches it firmly. The listing skips clone size in some rows; elsewhere it reads once, few, many or a size class.

V: TRBV6-5; J: TRBJ1-2; D: TRBD1; size: NA; DNA: TGTGCCAGCAGCTTTGACAGGGGAGTCGGTGGCTACACCTTC; CDR3: CASSFDRGVGGYTF
V: TRBV2; J: TRBJ2-2; D: TRBD2; size: NA; DNA: TGTGCCAGCCACCTTCGGACTAGCGACTTACTGCGCGGGGAGCTGTTTTTT; CDR3: CASHLRTSDLLRGELFF
V: TRBV5-6; J: TRBJ2-5; D: NA; size: NA; DNA: TGTGCCAGCAGCTTGGGCCAGGTAGAGACCCAGTACTTC; CDR3: CASSLGQVETQYF
V: TRBV7-2; J: TRBJ2-7; D: TRBD2; size: NA; DNA: TGTGCCAGCAGCTTCTTCGGGACTAGCCCCTACGAGCAGTACTTC; CDR3: CASSFFGTSPYEQYF
V: TRBV2; J: TRBJ2-2; D: TRBD2; size: NA; DNA: TGTGCCAGCAGTTACACTGGCGGGGGGCGGGGCACCGGGGAGCTGTTTTTT; CDR3: CASSYTGGGRGTGELFF
V: TRBV11-3; J: TRBJ2-1; D: NA; size: NA; DNA: TGTGCCAGCAGCTCAGTACAGATGTACAATGAGCAGTTCTTC; CDR3: CASSSVQMYNEQFF
V: TRBV19; J: TRBJ1-1; D: NA; size: few; DNA: TGTGCCAGTAAACACCTGAACACTGAAGCTTTCTTT; CDR3: CASKHLNTEAFF
V: TRBV7-9; J: TRBJ1-2; D: NA; size: NA; DNA: TGTGCCAGCAGCCCAGACCCCTCGGATGGCTACACCTTC; CDR3: CASSPDPSDGYTF
V: TRBV19; J: TRBJ2-7; D: TRBD2; size: once; DNA: TGTGCCAGTAGCGTACTAGCGGGACCCTACGAGCAGTACTTC; CDR3: CASSVLAGPYEQYF
V: TRBV9; J: TRBJ1-2; D: TRBD1; size: NA; DNA: TGTGCCAGCAGCGTAACGGGACAGGGGTATGGCTACACCTTC; CDR3: CASSVTGQGYGYTF
V: TRBV5-1; J: TRBJ2-1; D: NA; size: NA; DNA: TGCGCCAGCAGCCCCATAGGAAGGGTCTACAATGAGCAGTTCTTC; CDR3: CASSPIGRVYNEQFF
V: TRBV2; J: TRBJ1-2; D: NA; size: NA; DNA: TGTGCCAGCAGACAGGGACTGCCGACTAACTATGGCTACACCTTC; CDR3: CASRQGLPTNYGYTF
V: TRBV18; J: TRBJ1-1; D: NA; size: NA; DNA: TGTGCCAGCTCACCGGCGGGGCTGAGGAACACTGAAGCTTTCTTT; CDR3: CASSPAGLRNTEAFF
V: TRBV11-3; J: TRBJ2-6; D: NA; size: NA; DNA: TGTGCCAGCAGCAACCGGGACGACGGCCTCTTGAAGAGGGCCAACGTCCTGACTTTC; CDR3: CASSNRDDGLLKRANVLTF
V: TRBV30; J: TRBJ2-7; D: NA; size: NA; DNA: TGTGCCCGCTCAGGGTCCGGCTACGAGCAGTACTTC; CDR3: CARSGSGYEQYF
V: TRBV5-5; J: TRBJ1-2; D: TRBD1; size: NA; DNA: TGTGCCAGCAGCTTCGAGAGGGGGCGACGTACGGTCTATGGCTACACCTTC; CDR3: CASSFERGRRTVYGYTF
V: TRBV11-3; J: TRBJ2-7; D: NA; size: NA; DNA: TGTGCCAGCAGCTTTGGCACCTTCGGCGAGCAGTACTTC; CDR3: CASSFGTFGEQYF
V: TRBV5-5; J: TRBJ1-6; D: TRBD1; size: NA; DNA: TGTGCCAGCAGCCCCACAGGGGAATGGAATTCACCCCTCCACTTT; CDR3: CASSPTGEWNSPLHF
V: TRBV7-8; J: TRBJ1-2; D: NA; size: NA; DNA: TGTGCCAGCAGCTTAGCGCGGGGGGGGGCCTATGGCTACACCTTC; CDR3: CASSLARGGAYGYTF
V: TRBV27; J: TRBJ1-2; D: TRBD1; size: NA; DNA: TGTGCCAGCAGCCAAGGACAGGGCTATGGCTACACCTTC; CDR3: CASSQGQGYGYTF
V: TRBV27; J: TRBJ1-2; D: TRBD1; size: NA; DNA: TGTGCCAGCAGCCCACACCCCGGACAGGGAGGGGGCTACACCTTC; CDR3: CASSPHPGQGGGYTF
V: TRBV4-2; J: TRBJ2-1; D: NA; size: NA; DNA: TGTGCCAGCAGCAATGTGGGGACCACCACAGGCTATGAGCAGTTCTTC; CDR3: CASSNVGTTTGYEQFF
V: TRBV10-3; J: TRBJ1-2; D: NA; size: NA; DNA: TGTGCCATCTCCGGCGGGAACTATGGCTACACCTTC; CDR3: CAISGGNYGYTF
V: TRBV7-2; J: TRBJ2-3; D: TRBD2; size: NA; DNA: TGTGCCAGCAGCTTATGGACTAGCGGGAGCACAGATACGCAGTATTTT; CDR3: CASSLWTSGSTDTQYF
V: TRBV5-4; J: TRBJ2-3; D: TRBD1; size: NA; DNA: TGTGCCAGCAACCAAAAAGCAGGACAGGGTTCATATACGCAGTATTTT; CDR3: CASNQKAGQGSYTQYF
V: TRBV7-9; J: TRBJ1-2; D: NA; size: NA; DNA: TGTGCCAGTCCCGGTGTGACAGGTCCTAACTATGGCTACACCTTC; CDR3: CASPGVTGPNYGYTF
V: TRBV5-1; J: TRBJ2-7; D: NA; size: NA; DNA: TGCGCCAGCAGCCCAGGGACAAGCGGCCCTAGGAGAAACGAGCAGTACTTC; CDR3: CASSPGTSGPRRNEQYF
V: TRBV5-1; J: TRBJ2-7; D: NA; size: NA; DNA: TGTGCCAGCAGCTTCGGCGCCCTAATTACGGGCGAGCAGTACTTC; CDR3: CASSFGALITGEQYF
V: TRBV4-1; J: TRBJ2-2; D: TRBD2; size: NA; DNA: TGCGCCAGCAGCCCAGGAAAAGGAGGGTTAGCGGGGGGGCCGACCGGGGAGCTGTTTTTT; CDR3: CASSPGKGGLAGGPTGELFF
V: TRBV5-6; J: TRBJ1-2; D: NA; size: NA; DNA: TGTGCCAGCAGCTTCCTGTACCTTAACTATGGCTACACCTTC; CDR3: CASSFLYLNYGYTF
V: TRBV28; J: TRBJ1-6; D: NA; size: NA; DNA: TGTGCCAGCAGTTTCGTCCAGAATAATTCACCCCTCCACTTT; CDR3: CASSFVQNNSPLHF
V: TRBV5-6; J: TRBJ2-7; D: TRBD2; size: NA; DNA: TGTGCCAGCAGCAAACGACTAGCGGGAGGGCCGGGGGAGCAGTACTTC; CDR3: CASSKRLAGGPGEQYF
V: TRBV28; J: TRBJ2-7; D: NA; size: once; DNA: TGTGCCAGCAGTTTATGGGGGGGCATAGGATTTGAGCAGTACTTC; CDR3: CASSLWGGIGFEQYF
V: TRBV4-1; J: TRBJ2-7; D: NA; size: NA; DNA: TGCGCCAGCAGCCAAGATCGAAGGGTAACCTACGAGCAGTACTTC; CDR3: CASSQDRRVTYEQYF
V: TRBV15; J: TRBJ1-2; D: NA; size: NA; DNA: TGTGCCACCAGCAGAGCCCAGGGTCCCTATGGCTACACCTTC; CDR3: CATSRAQGPYGYTF